The 29 T cell receptor beta chains below were found in one sample sequenced in a study of T-cell memory formation after mild COVID-19. TCRdb processed the 5' RACE reads anew with MiXCR; each CDR3 protein has one entry. This table has about 410,000 distinct CDR3 sequences, more than 15% appearing once. Sequenced input: PBMCs or a T cell subset sorted from them (not recorded which). The origin of the receptors is a man aged 18 to 29 who had mild COVID-19 (a few samples of this study predate the infection). Cell type and time point are not known.

A few counts support this clonotype. The chain couples TRBV7-8 to TRBJ2-7, with a tentative D call TRBD1 (6 bases). The CDR3 loop spans 14 amino acids. Between the trimmed V and J ends, which lost 1 base and 6 bases, there was a span of 13 bases. CDR1 and CDR2 from the germline V gene are SGHVS and FQNEAQ. CDR3 nucleotides: TGTGCCAGCAGCTTAGGACAACAGGGACGCGAGCAGTACTTC. The encoded protein is CASSLGQQGREQYF.

This clonotype has only a few counts. This sequence joins TRBV5-6 and TRBJ1-6, with unresolved D. In germline, CDR1 is SGHDT, CDR2 YYEEEE. CDR3 length: 15 amino acids. V was pared by 0 bases and J by 14 bases, with 18 bases between. The CDR3 loop reads CASSLGKGRLASLHF. For the CDR3, the DNA is TGTGCCAGCAGCTTGGGGAAGGGCCGTTTAGCGTCCCTCCACTTT.

This clonotype turned up a few times. The gene calls are TRBV11-3 and TRBJ2-3; D might be TRBD1 or TRBD2, each matching 5 bases. The germline V gene encodes CDR1 SGHNT and CDR2 YENEEA. V shed 5 bases and J shed 4 bases, with 22 bases lying between them. The CDR3 sequence is 17 residues long. The CDR3 protein is CASSPWARDEVADTQYF. The CDR3, as DNA: TGTGCCAGCAGCCCCTGGGCCAGGGACGAGGTCGCAGATACGCAGTATTTT.

This clonotype was seen once. An end of the junction differs from the germline gene, which may be a read error. The genes are TRBV7-2 and TRBJ2-1; a weak D match, TRBD1 (5 bases). Germline-derived CDR1 and CDR2 are SGHTA and FQGNSA. The CDR3 has 11 residues. This chain's CDR3 is CASISDLQAGF. In nucleotides, the CDR3 is TGTGCCAGCATCTCAGATTTACAGGCCGGGTTC.

The sample holds a few counts of this clonotype. The J gene is TRBJ1-1, the V gene TRBV7-9; 7 bases line up with TRBD1. Looked up from germline, CDR1 is SEHNR and CDR2 is FQNEAQ (reference sequence). The V segment lost 4 bases and the J segment 3 bases; nucleotides outside the gene matches: 11. The CDR3 length is 16 residues. This CDR3 reads CASSSPAGGRYTEAFF. The CDR3 region has the DNA TGTGCCAGCAGCTCTCCGGCAGGGGGACGGTACACTGAAGCTTTCTTT.

This clonotype was detected only a few times. V and J are TRBV20-1 and TRBJ1-5; D unresolved. Germline-derived CDR1 and CDR2 are DFQATT and SNEGSKA (reference sequence). The CDR3 covers 13 residues. V gave up 3 bases and J gave up 4 bases, with 10 bases separating them. The CDR3, as DNA: TGCAGTGCTAGTGACCATATGAATCAGCCCCAGCATTTT. Amino acid sequence: CSASDHMNQPQHF.

This clonotype was detected ten times or more. This rearrangement joins TRBV10-3 to TRBJ2-1, with 8 nucleotides matching TRBD2. With V trimmed by 10 bases and J by 7 bases, 9 bases remained unmatched. Germline CDR1 reads ENHRY; CDR2 reads SYGVKD. The CDR3 totals 13 residues. CDR3 nucleotide sequence: TGTGCCACAAAGCAAGCTAGCGGGAATGAGCAGTTCTTC. This codes for CATKQASGNEQFF.

This clonotype has just a few counts. This chain uses TRBV14 with TRBJ1-1; possibly TRBD1 for D (5 bases). CDR1 and CDR2 from the germline V gene are SGHDN and FVKESK. V dropped 0 bases and J dropped 3 bases, with 8 bases sitting between them. The CDR3 extends over 14 amino acids. The CDR3 bases are TGTGCCAGCAGCCAAGACCACAGGTACACTGAAGCTTTCTTT. It is translated as CASSQDHRYTEAFF.

This clonotype has at least ten counts. V and J are TRBV5-1 and TRBJ2-2; D could derive from TRBD1 or TRBD2 (5 bases each). The CDR3 runs to 14 residues. Germline CDR1 is SGHRS and CDR2 is YFSETQ. V dropped 7 bases and J dropped 3 bases, with 13 bases sitting between them. The CDR3 DNA sequence: TGCGCCAGCGGGGGACGGACTTACACCGGGGAGCTGTTTTTT. It codes for CASGGRTYTGELFF.

The rearrangement links TRBV7-6 to TRBJ2-1; 13 bases line up with TRBD2. The CDR3 covers 16 residues. Germline CDR1 and CDR2: SGHVS and FNYEAQ. J gave up 4 bases and V 5 bases, and 5 bases lay outside the gene matches. Here the CDR3 DNA reads TGTGCCAGCAGCAGATGGACTAGCGGGGGATACAATGAGCAGTTCTTC. Translation gives CASSRWTSGGYNEQFF.

V gene TRBV6-5 combines with J gene TRBJ2-3; D perhaps matches TRBD2 (7 bases). V was cut by 2 bases and J by 4 bases, with 10 bases left in between. Germline V gives CDR1 MNHEY, CDR2 SVGAGI. The CDR3 is 14 amino acids. CDR3 region: CASSYAGASDTQYF. The CDR3 DNA reads TGTGCCAGCAGTTACGCGGGGGCCTCAGATACGCAGTATTTT.

This chain links TRBV20-1 with TRBJ1-5; possible D gene TRBD1, 5 bases. The CDR3 has 13 amino acids. Germline assignment: CDR1 DFQATT and CDR2 SNEGSKA (reference sequence). Trimming took 2 bases from V and 2 from J, leaving 7 bases between them. CDR3: CSARQGGNQPQHF. DNA for the CDR3: TGCAGTGCTAGACAGGGAGGCAATCAGCCCCAGCATTTT.

The chain combines TRBV2 with TRBJ1-2; TRBD1 matches 10 bases. Germline lookup yields CDR1 SNHLY and CDR2 FYNNEI. V was pared by 7 bases and J by 7 bases, with 12 bases of the junction left unmatched. The CDR3 has 15 residues. CDR3 loop: CASKIGQGGSGGYTF. The CDR3 coding sequence is TGTGCCAGCAAAATTGGACAGGGGGGTTCAGGTGGCTACACCTTC.

The V gene is TRBV4-3, the J gene TRBJ2-7; D possibly corresponds to TRBD2 (6 bases). The V end lost 2 bases, the J end lost 6 bases, and 17 bases lay between the germline ends. CDR1 is LGHNA, CDR2 YSLEER, per germline. The CDR3 totals 15 residues. The chain's CDR3 is CASSQRRGPASEQYF. In DNA form, the CDR3 reads TGCGCCAGCAGCCAACGGCGGGGACCTGCTTCCGAGCAGTACTTC.

The chain links TRBV7-6 to TRBJ2-6; 7 bases align to TRBD1. Unmatched junction bases numbered 6, after V lost 7 bases and J lost 0 bases. This CDR3 region has 16 residues. From germline, CDR1 is SGHVS and CDR2 FNYEAQ. CDR3 DNA sequence: TGTGCCAGCACCACGACAGGGAACTCTGGGGCCAACGTCCTGACTTTC. Its translation is CASTTTGNSGANVLTF. Full variable domain (rest looked up from reference TRBV7-6 and TRBJ2-6): GAGVSQSPRYKVTKRGQDVALRCDPISGHVSLYWYRQALGQGPEFLTYFNYEAQQDKSGLPNDRFSAERPEGSISTLTIQRTEQRDSAMYRCASTTTGNSGANVLTFGAGSRLTVL.

V usage is TRBV7-9 and J usage is TRBJ2-7, with no clear D. V lost 5 bases and J lost 2, with 7 bases in between. Germline assignment: CDR1 SEHNR and CDR2 FQNEAQ (reference sequence). This CDR3 is 12 amino acids long. CDR3 DNA: TGTGCCAGCAGCCAGACGACCTACGAGCAGTACTTC. Its protein product is CASSQTTYEQYF.

V gene TRBV12-3 or TRBV12-4 combines with J gene TRBJ1-2; 8 bases align to TRBD1. The CDR3 runs 16 residues. The V gene end was trimmed by 1 base and the J gene end by 3 bases; junction bases not matched to a gene: 7. CDR3 coding DNA: TGTGCCAGCAGTTTAGATTTGGAGACAGGGGACTATGGCTACACCTTC. The encoded protein is CASSLDLETGDYGYTF.

The J gene is TRBJ2-5, the V gene TRBV5-1; no reliable D call. Germline V gene sequence: CDR1 SGHRS, CDR2 YFSETQ. The CDR3 is 13 residues long. The V gene lost 2 bases and the J gene lost 2 bases, with 7 bases spanning the gap. The CDR3 DNA follows: TGCGCCAGCAGCTTATACAATCAAGAGACCCAGTACTTC. Encoded protein: CASSLYNQETQYF.

This rearrangement joins TRBV5-6 to TRBJ2-3; TRBD1 might be the D (5 bases). The length of the CDR3 is 16 residues. Trimming removed 3 bases from V and 0 bases from J, with 14 bases in between. The germline gives CDR1 SGHDT, CDR2 YYEEEE. The CDR3, as DNA: TGTGCCAGCAGCTCCTCGACAGTGGACAGCACAGATACGCAGTATTTT. Amino acids: CASSSSTVDSTDTQYF.

This chain connects TRBV27 to TRBJ1-1; D is undetermined. The length of the CDR3 is 14 residues. Germline V CDR1 and CDR2: MNHEY, SMNVEV (reference sequence). V was cut by 5 bases and J by 5 bases, with 15 bases left in between. This CDR3 reads CASSTRLGGTEAFF. The CDR3 region has the DNA TGTGCCAGCAGTACCCGACTCGGCGGGACTGAAGCTTTCTTT.

This clonotype was detected a few times. The V gene is TRBV7-3, the J gene TRBJ2-5, with TRBD2 as a possible D gene (5 bases). Trimming removed 5 bases at V and 5 bases at J, with 18 bases between. The CDR3 is made up of 15 amino acids. Germline V gene sequence: CDR1 SGHTA, CDR2 FQGTGA. DNA for the CDR3: TGTGCCAGCAGCCTCCGGAGGACTCTGCGGGAGACCCAGTACTTC. Amino acids: CASSLRRTLRETQYF.

This rearrangement joins TRBV3-1 to TRBJ2-3, with 12 bases lining up with TRBD2. The CDR3 totals 12 residues. The germline gives CDR1 LGHDT, CDR2 YNNKEL (reference sequence). J lost 14 bases, V lost 4 bases, and 4 bases had no gene match. The CDR3 DNA follows: TGTGCCAGCAGCCTACTAGCGGGGGGCCCGTATTTT. This encodes CASSLLAGGPYF.

This clonotype came up a few times. The V gene is TRBV6-6, the J gene TRBJ2-3; either TRBD1 or TRBD2 may fit D (6 bases each). The CDR3 consists of 15 residues. The V and J ends lost 2 bases and 4 bases respectively, with 13 bases between them. From germline, CDR1 is MNHNY and CDR2 SVGAGI (reference sequence). CDR3 amino acids: CASSYQSGAADTQYF. CDR3 in DNA: TGTGCCAGCAGTTACCAGTCGGGGGCCGCAGATACGCAGTATTTT.

The chain joins TRBV6-5 to TRBJ2-2; TRBD2 matches 9 bases. The CDR3 sequence is 16 residues long. V lost 0 bases to trimming and J lost 5 bases; unmatched junction nucleotides: 4. The germline V gene has CDR1 MNHEY and CDR2 SVGAGI. CDR3 region: CASSYSAGGRTGELFF. CDR3 coding DNA: TGTGCCAGCAGTTACTCGGCGGGGGGGCGTACCGGGGAGCTGTTTTTT.

In its sample, this clonotype was seen a few times. The chain recombines TRBV5-1 with TRBJ2-3; TRBD1 aligns across 9 bases. Germline V gives CDR1 SGHRS, CDR2 YFSETQ. Unmatched junction bases numbered 5, after V lost 6 bases and J lost 0 bases. The CDR3 extends over 15 amino acids. CDR3 amino acids: CASNWGQGSTDTQYF. Written as DNA, the CDR3 is TGCGCCAGCAACTGGGGACAGGGAAGCACAGATACGCAGTATTTT.

This clonotype has only a few counts. The V and J genes are TRBV29-1 and TRBJ1-2; D is perhaps TRBD1 (6 bases). Germline V lookup: CDR1 SQVTM, CDR2 ANQGSEA. CDR3 length equals 13 residues. Trimming shortened V by 3 bases and J by 8 bases, and 16 bases separated the two germline ends. DNA for the CDR3: TGCAGCGTTGAGGGTGGGACATCGGCCGGCTACACCTTC. This codes for CSVEGGTSAGYTF.

This clonotype has a handful of counts. The chain recombines TRBV7-2 with TRBJ1-5; 7 positions agree with TRBD1. Looked up from germline, CDR1 is SGHTA and CDR2 is FQGNSA. CDR3 length equals 14 residues. J lost 7 bases, V lost 5 bases, and 8 bases had no gene match. CDR3: CASSPHRGYQPQHF. CDR3 DNA: TGTGCCAGCAGCCCACACAGGGGATACCAGCCCCAGCATTTT.

The V and J genes are TRBV10-3 and TRBJ1-1; D possibly corresponds to TRBD1 (5 bases). The CDR3 is 14 residues long. The germline CDR1 and CDR2 sequences are ENHRY and SYGVKD. V lost 6 bases, J lost 2 bases, and 13 bases lay in between. In DNA form, the CDR3 reads TGTGCCATCAGCAGGGAGGCCCAAAACACTGAAGCTTTCTTT. This translates into CAISREAQNTEAFF.

The chain joins TRBV12-3 or TRBV12-4 to TRBJ2-3, with 8 bases aligning to TRBD1. The CDR3 length is 16 residues. The ends lost 1 base at V and 1 base at J; junction bases unmatched: 4. The CDR3 sequence: CASSLDPTGGTDTQYF. For the CDR3, the DNA is TGTGCCAGCAGTTTAGATCCGACAGGGGGCACAGATACGCAGTATTTT.